Listed below are T cell receptor beta chains from one sample, sequenced in a study of shared clonotypes between healthy human individuals. The method was immunoSEQ multiplex PCR; TCRdb's version includes in-frame clones alone and lacks a portion of them. The data show 550,000 to 600,000 clones, with more than 95% seen just once and approximately 0.3% held by the top ten. The source material was naive CD8+ T cells sorted from blood. All receptors derive from a young man in good health. CDR3s include the opening cysteine and the closing phenylalanine or tryptophan. The order of the fields is V gene, D gene, CDR3 protein. D genes are given only for firm matches.

v_call: TRBV5-6; d_call: .; cdr3_aa: CASSFMNTEAFF
v_call: TRBV9; d_call: .; cdr3_aa: CASSVDPSYEQYF
v_call: TRBV13; d_call: .; cdr3_aa: CASSFGQSYEQYF
v_call: TRBV27; d_call: .; cdr3_aa: CASSLDVRDQTYNEQFF
v_call: TRBV5-1; d_call: TRBD2; cdr3_aa: CASSPPSGSSYNEQFF
v_call: TRBV14; d_call: .; cdr3_aa: CASSPARVVGAYEQYF
v_call: TRBV15; d_call: TRBD1; cdr3_aa: CATSRVDRGQPQHF
v_call: TRBV13; d_call: TRBD1; cdr3_aa: CASSLEGQGARGYTF
v_call: TRBV27; d_call: TRBD2; cdr3_aa: CASRQGLAGINEQFF
v_call: TRBV13; d_call: .; cdr3_aa: CASSLGWGSTDTQYF
v_call: TRBV7-9; d_call: TRBD1; cdr3_aa: CASSFDRGGSDIQYF
v_call: TRBV19; d_call: TRBD1; cdr3_aa: CASSARTGELNYGYTF
v_call: TRBV4-3; d_call: TRBD2; cdr3_aa: CASSQDAISGINYEQYF
v_call: TRBV18; d_call: TRBD2; cdr3_aa: CASSPLAGEQFF
v_call: TRBV6-4; d_call: .; cdr3_aa: CASSESKGKGILNTEAFF
v_call: TRBV2; d_call: .; cdr3_aa: CASSEVYPEQAGDYGYTF
v_call: TRBV13; d_call: .; cdr3_aa: CASSPQGWGTGELFF
v_call: TRBV9; d_call: .; cdr3_aa: CASSVGGRYEQYF
v_call: TRBV13; d_call: TRBD2; cdr3_aa: CASSHIAGGIKDTQYF
v_call: TRBV29-1; d_call: .; cdr3_aa: CSVVGGTGANVLTF
v_call: TRBV5-1; d_call: .; cdr3_aa: CASSLGAVTEAFF
v_call: TRBV7-9; d_call: TRBD2; cdr3_aa: CASSSSGSRTYEQYF
v_call: TRBV28; d_call: .; cdr3_aa: CASSLTQPQHF
v_call: TRBV9; d_call: .; cdr3_aa: CASSVDGAGELFF
v_call: TRBV11-3; d_call: .; cdr3_aa: CASGNRGANVLTF
v_call: TRBV15; d_call: .; cdr3_aa: CATSRGQAYSGNTIYF
v_call: TRBV6-5; d_call: .; cdr3_aa: CASTPGWHTEAFF
v_call: TRBV27; d_call: .; cdr3_aa: CASSSRTDQETQYF
v_call: TRBV11-2; d_call: .; cdr3_aa: CASSLDHEGTNEKLFF
v_call: TRBV9; d_call: .; cdr3_aa: CASSVGGGISNEQYF
v_call: TRBV4-3; d_call: .; cdr3_aa: CASSQVLAATANYGYTF
v_call: TRBV6-1; d_call: .; cdr3_aa: CASSDESWDGYTF
v_call: TRBV19; d_call: .; cdr3_aa: CASKKNTEAFF
v_call: TRBV4-3; d_call: TRBD2; cdr3_aa: CASSQDNLAGGVGYEQYF
v_call: TRBV7-9; d_call: .; cdr3_aa: CASRLSSFGSEEKLFF
v_call: TRBV4-1; d_call: .; cdr3_aa: CASSRPREIYNEQFF
v_call: TRBV15; d_call: TRBD2; cdr3_aa: CAGPEWYWREGLEQYF
v_call: TRBV29-1; d_call: .; cdr3_aa: CSVVDKGVSNEQFF
v_call: TRBV30; d_call: TRBD2; cdr3_aa: CAWSTASGRLSYEQYF
v_call: TRBV19; d_call: .; cdr3_aa: CASRGSNWGAGELFF
v_call: TRBV18; d_call: TRBD2; cdr3_aa: CASSRLAGGLITKNIQYF
v_call: TRBV2; d_call: .; cdr3_aa: CASSAAGEETQYF
v_call: TRBV25-1; d_call: .; cdr3_aa: CASSEYAANYNEQFF
v_call: TRBV7-9; d_call: .; cdr3_aa: CASSQGSAFADTQYF
v_call: TRBV28; d_call: TRBD1; cdr3_aa: CASSPTGFHQPQHF
v_call: TRBV11-3; d_call: .; cdr3_aa: CASSFGSYEQYF
v_call: TRBV6-6; d_call: TRBD2; cdr3_aa: CASSWTSGQEQFF
v_call: TRBV9; d_call: .; cdr3_aa: CASSVGSGSYEQYF
v_call: TRBV7-9; d_call: .; cdr3_aa: CASSSAGSSYEQYF
v_call: TRBV19; d_call: .; cdr3_aa: CASRDYNGHEQYF